The 8 T cell receptor beta chains listed next were all sequenced from one sample in a study of blood T cell repertoires in COVID-19. The assay was immunoSEQ multiplex PCR, and TCRdb's table has in-frame clones only and misses some. The table has about 180,000 clones, 84% seen once. Sequenced input: peripheral blood. The receptor source for this set is a human donor in a cohort sampled during active COVID-19.

The chain carries TRBV19 and TRBJ2-6; 7 bases are a match to TRBD1. The CDR3 covers 16 residues. In germline, CDR1 is LNHDA, CDR2 SQIVND (reference sequence). V lost 5 bases to trimming and J lost 3 bases; unmatched junction nucleotides: 7. The DNA for the CDR3 is TGTGCCAGTAGTCCCCAGGGACAGCTTGGGGCCAACGTCCTGACTTTC. The encoded protein is CASSPQGQLGANVLTF. The variable domain in full, with the rest retrieved from reference TRBV19 and TRBJ2-6, is DGGITQSPKYLFRKEGQNVTLSCEQNLNHDAMYWYRQDPGQGLRLIYYSQIVNDFQKGDIAEGYSVSREKKESFPLTVTSAQKNPTAFYLCASSPQGQLGANVLTFGAGSRLTVL.

CDR3 region: CAIHPGLAGGGADTQYF. The CDR3 DNA is TGTGCCATCCACCCCGGACTAGCGGGGGGAGGGGCAGATACGCAGTATTTT. This rearrangement joins TRBV10-3 to TRBJ2-3; TRBD2 aligns across 14 bases. V trimming: 8 bases; J trimming: 4 bases; junction bases outside the gene matches: 11. The CDR3 runs to 17 residues. CDR1 ENHRY and CDR2 SYGVKD come from the germline V gene.

J is TRBJ2-2 and V is TRBV3-1 (or the pseudogene TRBV3-2); 7 bases align to TRBD1. The junction had 6 bases not matched to a gene; V was cut back by 5 bases and J by 6 bases. CDR1 and CDR2 from the germline V gene are LGHDT and YNNKEL (reference sequence). This CDR3 is built from 14 residues. The DNA for the CDR3 is TGTGCCAGCAGCGTTCGACAGGGACCCGGGGAGCTGTTTTTT. Protein product: CASSVRQGPGELFF.

The rearrangement joins TRBV14 to TRBJ2-3; no clear D. CDR3 length: 15 amino acids. The V gene's germline CDR1 is SGHDN and CDR2 FVKESK. V lost 3 bases and J lost 3, with 13 bases in between. This chain's CDR3 is CASSQYSTPTDTQYF. In DNA, the CDR3 is TGTGCCAGCAGCCAGTACTCGACTCCGACAGATACGCAGTATTTT.

The rearrangement links TRBV30 to TRBJ2-7; 10 nucleotides align to TRBD1. Germline V CDR1 and CDR2: GTSNPN, SVGIG (reference sequence). J lost 5 bases, V lost 4 bases, and 8 bases had no gene match. This CDR3 contains 14 residues. The CDR3 DNA sequence: TGTGCCTGGACCCGAGACAGGGGGCTACACGAGCAGTACTTC. It codes for CAWTRDRGLHEQYF.

The chain has TRBV19 and TRBJ1-2; possible D gene TRBD1, 5 bases. The CDR3 totals 17 residues. Trimming pared 6 bases from V and 1 base from J, leaving 21 bases between. Per germline, CDR1 LNHDA and CDR2 SQIVND (reference sequence). The CDR3 sequence is CASSQIRDSRYNYGYTF. The CDR3 nucleotides are TGTGCCAGTAGCCAAATCAGGGATTCGCGGTATAACTATGGCTACACCTTC.

The chain carries TRBV2 and TRBJ2-3; 15 nucleotides agree with TRBD2. V was clipped by 6 bases and J by 1 base; unmatched bases: 5. Germline CDR1 reads SNHLY; CDR2 reads FYNNEI. This CDR3 contains 17 residues. CDR3 amino acids: CASRGTSGGTRTDTQYF. CDR3 in DNA: TGTGCCAGCAGGGGGACTAGCGGGGGGACGCGCACAGATACGCAGTATTTT.

The chain joins TRBV29-1 to TRBJ2-3; 7 bases are a match to TRBD1. V was pared by 6 bases and J by 6 bases, with 9 bases of the junction left unmatched. This CDR3 is 13 amino acids long. Germline CDR1 SQVTM, CDR2 ANQGSEA. Written as DNA, the CDR3 is TGCAGCGTGCCCCAGACAGGGCTGGATACGCAGTATTTT. Residues: CSVPQTGLDTQYF.